The TCR beta chain under discussion was sequenced for a study of blood T cells in healthy people across ages. Whole-study results and caveats: The fall in TCR beta diversity per million T cells was roughly linear with age.

A sample-barcoded 5' primer and a J-beta primer mix were used in a second PCR of about 6 to 12 cycles. Each cDNA molecule received a tag from a template-switch adaptor that had 12 random nucleotides. One entry per CDR3 protein, called by TCRdb with MiXCR from the 5' RACE reads. The top ten clones hold more than 6% of a sample with about 1.7 million distinct CDR3 sequences, roughly 28% of them seen once. Comment on this clonotype: Its target is not known.

The CDR3 is made up of 12 amino acids. Trimming removed 3 bases at V and 8 bases at J, with 13 bases between. In germline, CDR1 is DFQATT, CDR2 SNEGSKA (reference sequence). The J gene is TRBJ1-2, the V gene TRBV20-1, with a possible D match to TRBD1 (5 bases). The source is a woman under 40 in good health. The material sequenced was blood. The CDR3 bases are TGCAGTGCTAGCGCAGGGACGAGGGGCTACACCTTC. It encodes CSASAGTRGYTF.